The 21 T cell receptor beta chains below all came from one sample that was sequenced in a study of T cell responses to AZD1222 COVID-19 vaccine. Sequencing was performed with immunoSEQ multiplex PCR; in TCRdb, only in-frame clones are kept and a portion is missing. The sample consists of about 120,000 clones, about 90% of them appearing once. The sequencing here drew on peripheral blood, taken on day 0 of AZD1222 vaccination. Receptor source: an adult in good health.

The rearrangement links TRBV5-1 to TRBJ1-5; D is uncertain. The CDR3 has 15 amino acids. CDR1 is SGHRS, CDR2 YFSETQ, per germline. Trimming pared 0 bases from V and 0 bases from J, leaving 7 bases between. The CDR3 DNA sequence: TGCGCCAGCAGCTTGGAGCCAAGTAGCAATCAGCCCCAGCATTTT. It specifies CASSLEPSSNQPQHF.

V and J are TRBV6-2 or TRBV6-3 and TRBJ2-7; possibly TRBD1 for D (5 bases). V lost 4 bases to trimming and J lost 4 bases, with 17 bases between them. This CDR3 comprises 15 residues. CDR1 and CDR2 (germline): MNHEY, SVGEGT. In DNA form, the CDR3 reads TGTGCCAGCAGTTCCCTAAGTAGGGGAACATACGAGCAGTACTTC. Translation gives CASSSLSRGTYEQYF.

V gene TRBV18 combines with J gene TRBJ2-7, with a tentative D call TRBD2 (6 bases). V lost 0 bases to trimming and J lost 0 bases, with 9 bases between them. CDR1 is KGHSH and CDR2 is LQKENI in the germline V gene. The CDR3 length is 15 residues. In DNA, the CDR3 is TGTGCCAGCTCACCACCCGGGACTCTCTCCTACGAGCAGTACTTC. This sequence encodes CASSPPGTLSYEQYF.

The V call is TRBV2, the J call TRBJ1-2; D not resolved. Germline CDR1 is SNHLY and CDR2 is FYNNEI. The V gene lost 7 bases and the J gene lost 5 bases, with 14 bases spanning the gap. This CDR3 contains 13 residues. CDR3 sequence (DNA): TGTGCCAGCAATTCTGAGGGAGTTTATGGCTACACCTTC. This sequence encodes CASNSEGVYGYTF.

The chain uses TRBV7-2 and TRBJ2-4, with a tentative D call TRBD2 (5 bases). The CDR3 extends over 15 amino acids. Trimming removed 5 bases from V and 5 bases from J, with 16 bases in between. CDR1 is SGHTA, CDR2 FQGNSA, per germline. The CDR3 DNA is TGTGCCAGCAGCCCCGGTAGAGGGATCCAAAACATTCAGTACTTC. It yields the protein CASSPGRGIQNIQYF.

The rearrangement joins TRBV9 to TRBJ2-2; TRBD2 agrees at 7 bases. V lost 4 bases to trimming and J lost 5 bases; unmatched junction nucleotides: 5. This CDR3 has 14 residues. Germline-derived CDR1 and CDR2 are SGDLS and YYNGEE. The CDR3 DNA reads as TGTGCCAGCAGCCCCCACGGGGGGACCGGGGAGCTGTTTTTT. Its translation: CASSPHGGTGELFF.

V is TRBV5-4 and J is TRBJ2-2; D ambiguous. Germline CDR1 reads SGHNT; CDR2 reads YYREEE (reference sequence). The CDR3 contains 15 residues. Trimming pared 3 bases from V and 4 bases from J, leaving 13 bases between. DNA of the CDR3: TGTGCCAGCAGCTATCAGCTAGTCTCCACCGGGGAGCTGTTTTTT. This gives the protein CASSYQLVSTGELFF.

The CDR3 region is CASSLQGTGGQPQHF. In nucleotides, the CDR3 is TGTGCCAGCAGCTTACAGGGGACAGGGGGTCAGCCCCAGCATTTT. The chain recombines TRBV11-2 with TRBJ1-5; 11 bases are a match to TRBD1. This CDR3 is built from 15 residues. V gave up 2 bases and J gave up 6 bases; unmatched junction bases: 3. Germline V CDR1 and CDR2: SGHAT, FQNNGV. Based on the CDR3 plus reference TRBV11-2 and TRBJ1-5, the full variable domain is EAGVAQSPRYKIIEKRQSVAFWCNPISGHATLYWYQQILGQGPKLLIQFQNNGVVDDSQLPKDRFSAERLKGVDSTLKIQPAKLEDSAVYLCASSLQGTGGQPQHFGDGTRLSIL.

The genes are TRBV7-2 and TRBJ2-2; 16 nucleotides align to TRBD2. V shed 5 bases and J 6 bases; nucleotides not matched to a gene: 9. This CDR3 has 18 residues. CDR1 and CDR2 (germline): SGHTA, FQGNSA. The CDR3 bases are TGTGCCAGCAGCCAGAATCCCGGGACTAGCGGGAGGGCCGGGGAGCTGTTTTTT. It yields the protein CASSQNPGTSGRAGELFF.

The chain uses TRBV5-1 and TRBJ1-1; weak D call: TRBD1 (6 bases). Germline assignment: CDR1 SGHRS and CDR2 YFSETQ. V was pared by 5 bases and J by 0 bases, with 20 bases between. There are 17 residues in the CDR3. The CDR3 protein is CASSLDRDTGLNTEAFF. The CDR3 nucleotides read TGCGCCAGCAGTCTGGACCGGGACACAGGATTGAACACTGAAGCTTTCTTT.

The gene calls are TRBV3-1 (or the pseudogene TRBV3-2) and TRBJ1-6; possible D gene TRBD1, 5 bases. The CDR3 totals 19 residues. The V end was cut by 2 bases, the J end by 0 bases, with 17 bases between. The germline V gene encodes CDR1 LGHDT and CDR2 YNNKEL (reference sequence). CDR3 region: CASSQWAQGASSYNSPLHF. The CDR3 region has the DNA TGTGCCAGCAGCCAATGGGCCCAGGGCGCTAGCTCCTATAATTCACCCCTCCACTTT.

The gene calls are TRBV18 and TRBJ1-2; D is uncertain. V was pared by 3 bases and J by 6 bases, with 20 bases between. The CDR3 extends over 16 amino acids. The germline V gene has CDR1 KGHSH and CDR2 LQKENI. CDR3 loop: CASSPQEFPPGDGYTF. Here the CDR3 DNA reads TGTGCCAGCTCACCCCAAGAGTTCCCCCCTGGGGATGGCTACACCTTC. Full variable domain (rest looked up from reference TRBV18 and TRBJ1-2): NAGVMQNPRHLVRRRGQEARLRCSPMKGHSHVYWYRQLPEEGLKFMVYLQKENIIDESGMPKERFSAEFPKEGPSILRIQQVVRGDSAAYFCASSPQEFPPGDGYTFGSGTRLTVV.

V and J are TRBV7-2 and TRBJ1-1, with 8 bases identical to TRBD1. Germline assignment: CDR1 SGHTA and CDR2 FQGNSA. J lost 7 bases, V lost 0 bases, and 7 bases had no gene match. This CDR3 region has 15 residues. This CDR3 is CASSLAARGQGEAFF. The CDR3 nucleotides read TGTGCCAGCAGCTTAGCGGCCAGGGGGCAGGGTGAAGCTTTCTTT.

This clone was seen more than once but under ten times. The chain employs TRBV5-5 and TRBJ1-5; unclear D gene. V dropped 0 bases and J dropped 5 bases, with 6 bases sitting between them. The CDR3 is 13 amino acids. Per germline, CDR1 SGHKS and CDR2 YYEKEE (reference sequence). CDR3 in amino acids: CASSLGSDQPQHF. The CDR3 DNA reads TGTGCCAGCAGCTTGGGCAGTGATCAGCCCCAGCATTTT.

The CDR3 DNA reads as TGTGCCAGCAGCTTATTTGAAACCACTGAAGCTTTCTTT. It yields the protein CASSLFETTEAFF. The J gene is TRBJ1-1, the V gene TRBV7-3; no clear D. V lost 2 bases to trimming and J lost 4 bases, with 8 bases between them. Looked up from germline, CDR1 is SGHTA and CDR2 is FQGTGA. This CDR3 has 13 amino acids.

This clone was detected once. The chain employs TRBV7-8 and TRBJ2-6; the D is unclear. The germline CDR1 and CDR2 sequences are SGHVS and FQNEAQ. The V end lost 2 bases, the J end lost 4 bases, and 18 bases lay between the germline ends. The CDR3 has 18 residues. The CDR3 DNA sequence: TGTGCCAGCAGCTTATCCTCTTTGGGTTTGGCCGGGGCCAACGTCCTGACTTTC. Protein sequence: CASSLSSLGLAGANVLTF.

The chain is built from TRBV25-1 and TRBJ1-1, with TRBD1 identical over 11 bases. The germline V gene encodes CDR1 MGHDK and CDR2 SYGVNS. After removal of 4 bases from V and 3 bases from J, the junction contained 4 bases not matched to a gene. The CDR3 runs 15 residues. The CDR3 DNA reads TGTGCCAGCAGTGGTGGACAGGGGGCTTACACTGAAGCTTTCTTT. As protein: CASSGGQGAYTEAFF.

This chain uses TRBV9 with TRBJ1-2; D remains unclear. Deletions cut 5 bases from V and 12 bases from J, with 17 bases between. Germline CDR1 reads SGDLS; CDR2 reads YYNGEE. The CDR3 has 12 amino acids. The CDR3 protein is CASRDPSRVNTF. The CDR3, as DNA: TGTGCCAGCAGGGACCCTAGCCGGGTGAACACCTTC.

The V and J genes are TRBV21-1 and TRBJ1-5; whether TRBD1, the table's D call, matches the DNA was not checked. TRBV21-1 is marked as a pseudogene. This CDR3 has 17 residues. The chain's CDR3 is CASSPSRDRGLGQPQHF. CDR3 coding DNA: TGTGCCAGCAGCCCTAGCCGGGACAGGGGTTTGGGTCAGCCCCAGCATTTT.

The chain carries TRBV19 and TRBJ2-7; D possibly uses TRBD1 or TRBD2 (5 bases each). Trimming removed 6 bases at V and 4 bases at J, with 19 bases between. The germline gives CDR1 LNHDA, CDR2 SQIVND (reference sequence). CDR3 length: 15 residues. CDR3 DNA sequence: TGTGCCAGTAGGGGGGTCCGTAGTGAGGCTTACGAGCAGTACTTC. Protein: CASRGVRSEAYEQYF. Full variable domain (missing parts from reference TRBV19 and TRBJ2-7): DGGITQSPKYLFRKEGQNVTLSCEQNLNHDAMYWYRQDPGQGLRLIYYSQIVNDFQKGDIAEGYSVSREKKESFPLTVTSAQKNPTAFYLCASRGVRSEAYEQYFGPGTRLTVT.

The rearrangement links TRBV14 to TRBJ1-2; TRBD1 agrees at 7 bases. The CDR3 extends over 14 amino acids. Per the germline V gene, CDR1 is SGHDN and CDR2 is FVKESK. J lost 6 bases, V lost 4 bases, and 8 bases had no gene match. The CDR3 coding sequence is TGTGCCAGCAGCCCCAGAACCCAGGGGGATGGCTACACCTTC. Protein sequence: CASSPRTQGDGYTF.